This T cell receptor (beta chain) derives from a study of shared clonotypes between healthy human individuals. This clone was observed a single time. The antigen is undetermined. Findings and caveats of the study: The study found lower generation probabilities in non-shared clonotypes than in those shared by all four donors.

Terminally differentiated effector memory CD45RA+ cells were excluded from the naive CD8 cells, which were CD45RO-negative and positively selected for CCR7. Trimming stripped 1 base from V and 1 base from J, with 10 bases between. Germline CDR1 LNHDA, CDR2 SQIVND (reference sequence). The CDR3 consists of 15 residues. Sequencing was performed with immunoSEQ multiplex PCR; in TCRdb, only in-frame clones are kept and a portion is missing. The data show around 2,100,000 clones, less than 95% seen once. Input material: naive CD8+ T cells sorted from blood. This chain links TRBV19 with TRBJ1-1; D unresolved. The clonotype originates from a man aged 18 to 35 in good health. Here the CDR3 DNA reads TGTGCCAGTAGTATAGGTCCCCAGGAGAACACTGAAGCTTTCTTT. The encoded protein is CASSIGPQENTEAFF.